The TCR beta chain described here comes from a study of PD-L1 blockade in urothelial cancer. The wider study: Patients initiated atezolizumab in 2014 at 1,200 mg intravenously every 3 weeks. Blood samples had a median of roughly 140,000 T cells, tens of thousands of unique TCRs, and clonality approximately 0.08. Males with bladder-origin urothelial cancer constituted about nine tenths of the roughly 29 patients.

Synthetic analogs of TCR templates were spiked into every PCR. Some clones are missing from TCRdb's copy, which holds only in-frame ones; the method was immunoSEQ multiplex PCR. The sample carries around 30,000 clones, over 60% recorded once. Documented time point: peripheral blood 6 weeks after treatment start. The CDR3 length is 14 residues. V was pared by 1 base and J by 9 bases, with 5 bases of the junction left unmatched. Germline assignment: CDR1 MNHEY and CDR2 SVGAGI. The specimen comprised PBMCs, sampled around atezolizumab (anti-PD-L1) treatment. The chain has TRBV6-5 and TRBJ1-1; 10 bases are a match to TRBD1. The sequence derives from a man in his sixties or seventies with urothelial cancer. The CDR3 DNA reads TGTGCCAGCAGTTACTTTGGACAGGGGGTTAAAGCTTTCTTT. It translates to CASSYFGQGVKAFF.